Only a few counts were recorded for the clone carrying this T cell receptor (beta chain). For TCR beta, libraries came from iRepertoire HTBI primers and Arm-PCR of CDR3 regions. One entry per CDR3 protein results from TCRdb running MiXCR on the multiplex PCR reads. Of about 420,000 distinct CDR3 sequences listed, around 15% were seen once; the top ten hold 20% to 25%. The sample comes from a study of regulatory T cells in long-lasting Graves disease. Stated time point: newly diagnosed GD, antithyroid drugs for less than 3 months. RNA from PBMCs was the source of the TCR library. Another study also made use of these data, one on T cells in Graves' hyperthyroidism and ophthalmopathy. That work states: HTBI primers were employed in a first-round RT-PCR of the TCR CDR3.

This TCR was sampled from a woman younger than 35 with Graves disease. The input for sequencing was peripheral blood mononuclear cells (PBMCs), taken at new diagnosis, from a patient treated with antithyroid drugs.

For the CDR3, the DNA is TGTGCCACCAGCAGAGTAGCGGGAGGGCCGGGGGAGCAGTTCTTC. It is translated as CATSRVAGGPGEQFF. This chain joins TRBV15 and TRBJ2-1; TRBD2 matches at 11 bases. The CDR3 is 15 residues long. The trim removed 1 base at V and 10 bases at J, leaving 6 bases unmatched. Per the germline V gene, CDR1 is LNHNV and CDR2 is YYDKDF (reference sequence).